This is a list of T cell receptor beta chains from one sample in a study of blood T cell repertoires in COVID-19. Clones were sequenced by immunoSEQ multiplex PCR, and TCRdb holds only the in-frame ones, with some missing. Here the sample spans about 50,000 clones, 84% being singletons. Source material: peripheral blood. All receptors come from a man aged 55 to 69 with acute or convalescent COVID-19. CDR3s include the opening cysteine and the closing phenylalanine or tryptophan. D genes are given only for firm matches. Rows may omit the clone size; those that give it use once, few, many or a size class.

clone size: NA; V gene: TRBV7-2; D gene: TRBD1; J gene: TRBJ1-1; CDR3 protein: CASSLDRVQNTEAFF; CDR3 DNA: TGTGCCAGCAGCTTGGACAGGGTACAGAACACTGAAGCTTTCTTT
clone size: NA; V gene: TRBV12-3/TRBV12-4; D gene: TRBD2; J gene: TRBJ2-5; CDR3 protein: CASSPTSRETQYF; CDR3 DNA: TGTGCCAGCAGTCCGACTAGCCGAGAGACCCAGTACTTC
clone size: NA; V gene: TRBV7-9; D gene: TRBD1; J gene: TRBJ1-5; CDR3 protein: CASSSRQGQGPQHF; CDR3 DNA: TGTGCCAGCAGCTCCCGACAGGGCCAAGGGCCCCAGCATTTT
clone size: once; V gene: TRBV4-1; D gene: TRBD1; J gene: TRBJ2-7; CDR3 protein: CASSRRDSLSYEQYF; CDR3 DNA: TGCGCCAGCAGCCGAAGGGACAGTCTCTCCTACGAGCAGTACTTC
clone size: NA; V gene: TRBV27; D gene: NA; J gene: TRBJ1-4; CDR3 protein: CASTFTGYGEKLFF; CDR3 DNA: TGTGCCAGCACCTTCACAGGGTATGGTGAAAAACTGTTTTTT
clone size: NA; V gene: TRBV11-3; D gene: TRBD1; J gene: TRBJ2-1; CDR3 protein: CASSSDRGSYNEQFF; CDR3 DNA: TGTGCCAGCAGCTCGGACAGGGGGTCCTACAATGAGCAGTTCTTC
clone size: NA; V gene: TRBV5-1; D gene: TRBD1; J gene: TRBJ2-3; CDR3 protein: CASSLEGQRTDTQYF; CDR3 DNA: TGCGCCAGCAGCTTGGAGGGACAGCGCACAGATACGCAGTATTTT
clone size: NA; V gene: TRBV2; D gene: NA; J gene: TRBJ1-2; CDR3 protein: CASSEGAYGYTF; CDR3 DNA: TGTGCCAGCAGTGAAGGCGCCTATGGCTACACCTTC
clone size: NA; V gene: TRBV30; D gene: NA; J gene: TRBJ2-7; CDR3 protein: CAWSILSYEQYF; CDR3 DNA: TGTGCCTGGTCCATTTTGTCCTACGAGCAGTACTTC
clone size: NA; V gene: TRBV3-1/TRBV3-2; D gene: NA; J gene: TRBJ1-2; CDR3 protein: CASSQAGNYGYTF; CDR3 DNA: TGTGCCAGCAGCCAAGCGGGGAACTATGGCTACACCTTC
clone size: NA; V gene: TRBV19; D gene: NA; J gene: TRBJ1-5; CDR3 protein: CASSIEGGLSNQPQHF; CDR3 DNA: TGTGCCAGTAGTATAGAGGGGGGGTTGAGCAATCAGCCCCAGCATTTT
clone size: NA; V gene: TRBV6-5; D gene: NA; J gene: TRBJ2-7; CDR3 protein: CASRQHAPSSYEQYF; CDR3 DNA: TGTGCCAGCAGACAACATGCCCCTAGCTCCTACGAGCAGTACTTC
clone size: NA; V gene: TRBV30; D gene: NA; J gene: TRBJ2-6; CDR3 protein: CAWSVGTAANVLTF; CDR3 DNA: TGTGCCTGGAGTGTAGGGACTGCGGCCAACGTCCTGACTTTC
clone size: NA; V gene: TRBV7-3; D gene: TRBD1; J gene: TRBJ1-1; CDR3 protein: CASSLSPGGNTEAFF; CDR3 DNA: TGTGCCAGCAGCTTATCCCCAGGGGGGAACACTGAAGCTTTCTTT
clone size: NA; V gene: TRBV5-6; D gene: NA; J gene: TRBJ1-5; CDR3 protein: CASSFGVGRPQHF; CDR3 DNA: TGTGCCAGCAGCTTCGGGGTCGGGCGGCCCCAGCATTTT
clone size: few; V gene: TRBV10-2; D gene: NA; J gene: TRBJ2-2; CDR3 protein: CASTAARHGELFF; CDR3 DNA: TGCGCCAGCACAGCGGCTAGACACGGGGAGCTGTTTTTT
clone size: NA; V gene: TRBV7-9; D gene: NA; J gene: TRBJ2-5; CDR3 protein: CASSLVGRETQYF; CDR3 DNA: TGTGCCAGCAGCTTGGTTGGGAGAGAGACCCAGTACTTC
clone size: NA; V gene: TRBV25-1; D gene: TRBD1; J gene: TRBJ1-2; CDR3 protein: CASSEDWTGGRGYTF; CDR3 DNA: TGTGCCAGCAGTGAAGATTGGACAGGGGGCCGGGGCTACACCTTC
clone size: NA; V gene: TRBV7-2; D gene: NA; J gene: TRBJ1-1; CDR3 protein: CASSLIMNTEAFF; CDR3 DNA: TGTGCCAGCAGCCTAATTATGAACACTGAAGCTTTCTTT
clone size: NA; V gene: TRBV10-2; D gene: NA; J gene: TRBJ2-3; CDR3 protein: CASSELALSSADTQYF; CDR3 DNA: TGCGCCAGCAGTGAACTAGCCTTATCGTCTGCAGATACGCAGTATTTT
clone size: medium-sized; V gene: TRBV5-1; D gene: TRBD1; J gene: TRBJ1-5; CDR3 protein: CASSPSGQGGQPQHF; CDR3 DNA: TGCGCCAGCAGCCCCTCCGGACAGGGAGGGCAGCCCCAGCATTTT
clone size: NA; V gene: TRBV2; D gene: NA; J gene: TRBJ1-1; CDR3 protein: CASSEARQMNTEAFF; CDR3 DNA: TGTGCCAGCAGTGAAGCGCGGCAGATGAACACTGAAGCTTTCTTT
clone size: NA; V gene: TRBV7-9; D gene: NA; J gene: TRBJ1-4; CDR3 protein: CAIQRTQSEKLFF; CDR3 DNA: TGTGCCATCCAACGAACGCAAAGCGAAAAACTGTTTTTT
clone size: NA; V gene: TRBV6-6; D gene: NA; J gene: TRBJ1-6; CDR3 protein: CASSPGQLAYNSPLHF; CDR3 DNA: TGTGCCAGCAGCCCCGGACAACTCGCCTATAATTCACCCCTCCACTTT
clone size: NA; V gene: TRBV19; D gene: TRBD2; J gene: TRBJ2-7; CDR3 protein: CASSIAGGVYEQYF; CDR3 DNA: TGTGCCAGTAGTATAGCGGGGGGAGTTTACGAGCAGTACTTC
clone size: NA; V gene: TRBV4-1; D gene: NA; J gene: TRBJ2-7; CDR3 protein: CASSQTGDYEQYF; CDR3 DNA: TGCGCCAGCAGCCAAACCGGGGACTACGAGCAGTACTTC
clone size: NA; V gene: TRBV19; D gene: TRBD2; J gene: TRBJ2-5; CDR3 protein: CASSTNGLAGGGETQYF; CDR3 DNA: TGTGCCAGTAGTACAAACGGACTAGCGGGGGGAGGGGAGACCCAGTACTTC
clone size: NA; V gene: TRBV25-1; D gene: NA; J gene: TRBJ1-1; CDR3 protein: CASSLIGGETEAFF; CDR3 DNA: TGTGCCAGCAGTTTAATAGGAGGAGAAACTGAAGCTTTCTTT
clone size: NA; V gene: TRBV5-1; D gene: TRBD1; J gene: TRBJ1-2; CDR3 protein: CASSSQRDREKGLGYTF; CDR3 DNA: TGCGCCAGCAGCTCGCAGCGAGACAGGGAGAAGGGGTTGGGCTACACCTTC
clone size: NA; V gene: TRBV21-1; D gene: NA; J gene: TRBJ2-1; CDR3 protein: CASSIRDRPNNEQFF; CDR3 DNA: TGTGCCAGCAGCATCCGGGACAGGCCTAACAATGAGCAGTTCTTC
clone size: NA; V gene: TRBV7-9; D gene: TRBD1; J gene: TRBJ1-2; CDR3 protein: CASSSTGTYGYTF; CDR3 DNA: TGTGCCAGCAGCTCGACAGGGACCTATGGCTACACCTTC
clone size: NA; V gene: TRBV12-3/TRBV12-4; D gene: NA; J gene: TRBJ1-1; CDR3 protein: CASSRDNEAFF; CDR3 DNA: TGTGCCAGCAGTCGGGACAACGAAGCTTTCTTT
clone size: NA; V gene: TRBV30; D gene: TRBD1; J gene: TRBJ2-5; CDR3 protein: CAWSHPGQGEETQYF; CDR3 DNA: TGTGCCTGGAGTCATCCGGGACAGGGGGAAGAGACCCAGTACTTC
clone size: few; V gene: TRBV2; D gene: TRBD1; J gene: TRBJ2-7; CDR3 protein: CASSISRQGTYEQYF; CDR3 DNA: TGTGCCAGCAGCATCTCGAGACAGGGAACGTACGAGCAGTACTTC
clone size: NA; V gene: TRBV29-1; D gene: NA; J gene: TRBJ2-2; CDR3 protein: CSVGTNTGELFF; CDR3 DNA: TGCAGCGTGGGGACTAACACCGGGGAGCTGTTTTTT
clone size: NA; V gene: TRBV10-3; D gene: NA; J gene: TRBJ1-6; CDR3 protein: CATKIGTPYNSPLHF; CDR3 DNA: TGTGCCACTAAGATCGGGACACCTTATAATTCACCCCTCCACTTT
clone size: few; V gene: TRBV11-2; D gene: TRBD2; J gene: TRBJ2-5; CDR3 protein: CASSLVKTGGQETQYF; CDR3 DNA: TGTGCCAGCAGCTTAGTCAAAACGGGGGGCCAAGAGACCCAGTACTTC
clone size: NA; V gene: TRBV5-6; D gene: NA; J gene: TRBJ1-2; CDR3 protein: CASSVEGGYGYTF; CDR3 DNA: TGTGCCAGCAGCGTAGAGGGAGGCTATGGCTACACCTTC
clone size: NA; V gene: TRBV7-8; D gene: NA; J gene: TRBJ1-1; CDR3 protein: CASSLVGRDTEAFF; CDR3 DNA: TGTGCCAGCAGCTTGGTCGGCAGGGACACTGAAGCTTTCTTT
clone size: NA; V gene: TRBV19; D gene: NA; J gene: TRBJ1-5; CDR3 protein: CASSNGRPGQLLNSNQPQHF; CDR3 DNA: TGTGCCAGTAGTAATGGACGGCCAGGGCAATTACTCAATAGCAATCAGCCCCAGCATTTT
clone size: NA; V gene: TRBV11-2; D gene: TRBD2; J gene: TRBJ2-3; CDR3 protein: CASSLQTGTSYSTDTQYF; CDR3 DNA: TGTGCCAGCAGCTTGCAAACAGGGACTAGCTATAGCACAGATACGCAGTATTTT
clone size: NA; V gene: TRBV15; D gene: NA; J gene: TRBJ2-5; CDR3 protein: CATSRDLRKGAETQYF; CDR3 DNA: TGTGCCACCAGCAGAGATCTGCGAAAGGGAGCAGAGACCCAGTACTTC
clone size: NA; V gene: TRBV2; D gene: NA; J gene: TRBJ2-5; CDR3 protein: CASSSQETQYF; CDR3 DNA: TGTGCCAGCAGTTCACAAGAGACCCAGTACTTC
clone size: NA; V gene: TRBV6-5; D gene: TRBD1; J gene: TRBJ2-2; CDR3 protein: CASSYSIRGRSGELFF; CDR3 DNA: TGTGCCAGCAGTTACTCGATCAGGGGGCGCAGCGGGGAGCTGTTTTTT
clone size: NA; V gene: TRBV11-1; D gene: NA; J gene: TRBJ2-5; CDR3 protein: CASSLDQGTETQYF; CDR3 DNA: TGTGCCAGCAGCTTAGATCAGGGAACGGAGACCCAGTACTTC
clone size: NA; V gene: TRBV30; D gene: NA; J gene: TRBJ1-2; CDR3 protein: CAWSRGGEAYGYTF; CDR3 DNA: TGTGCCTGGTCACGGGGTGGGGAAGCCTATGGCTACACCTTC
clone size: NA; V gene: TRBV19; D gene: TRBD1; J gene: TRBJ1-2; CDR3 protein: CASSSTGTGISGYTF; CDR3 DNA: TGTGCCAGTAGTTCCACCGGGACAGGGATTTCTGGCTACACCTTC
clone size: once; V gene: TRBV6-4; D gene: TRBD1; J gene: TRBJ1-2; CDR3 protein: CARRDSNYGYTF; CDR3 DNA: TGTGCCCGACGGGACAGCAACTATGGCTACACCTTC
clone size: NA; V gene: TRBV7-9; D gene: TRBD1; J gene: TRBJ2-5; CDR3 protein: CASSLDRIQETQYF; CDR3 DNA: TGTGCCAGCAGCTTGGACAGGATCCAAGAGACCCAGTACTTC
clone size: NA; V gene: TRBV19; D gene: NA; J gene: TRBJ1-6; CDR3 protein: CASSDRTVSPLHF; CDR3 DNA: TGTGCCAGTTCCGACAGGACGGTCTCACCCCTCCACTTT
clone size: NA; V gene: TRBV7-6; D gene: NA; J gene: TRBJ1-4; CDR3 protein: CASSLATGLNEKLFF; CDR3 DNA: TGTGCCAGCAGCTTGGCGACAGGACTTAATGAAAAACTGTTTTTT
clone size: NA; V gene: TRBV7-6; D gene: NA; J gene: TRBJ1-1; CDR3 protein: CASSLSGGRNTEAFF; CDR3 DNA: TGTGCCAGCAGCCTCTCCGGGGGGCGTAACACTGAAGCTTTCTTT
clone size: NA; V gene: TRBV30; D gene: NA; J gene: TRBJ1-1; CDR3 protein: CAWRGGEGHYTEAFF; CDR3 DNA: TGTGCCTGGAGGGGGGGTGAGGGCCACTACACTGAAGCTTTCTTT
clone size: NA; V gene: TRBV7-8; D gene: NA; J gene: TRBJ2-7; CDR3 protein: CASSLGQLPYEQYF; CDR3 DNA: TGTGCCAGCAGCCTAGGACAGCTCCCCTACGAGCAGTACTTC